This T cell receptor beta chain was recorded in a study of blood T cell repertoires in COVID-19. Overall study: Sites in the United States, Italy and Spain provided acute and convalescent COVID-19 samples. T cells, B-cell-depleted T cells, or PBMCs supplied cDNA or gDNA.

V trimming: 1 base; J trimming: 5 bases; junction bases outside the gene matches: 10. Looked up from germline, CDR1 is SGHRS and CDR2 is YFSETQ. This CDR3 comprises 16 residues. Source study methods: Counts of nucleated cells, estimated from reference gene primer amplification, were obtained. The table came from immunoSEQ multiplex PCR; TCRdb's copy has only in-frame clones and leaves some out. From that table come the V and J calls and clone size; the DNA was used to work out D and trimming. This table holds about 170,000 clones, approximately 86% found once. The rearrangement uses TRBV5-1 and TRBJ2-7; 9 positions agree with TRBD2. The receptor comes from an elderly woman with active or convalescent COVID-19. The material sequenced was peripheral blood. This CDR3 reads CASSLFALAGSHEQYF. The CDR3 DNA reads as TGCGCCAGCAGCTTGTTTGCTCTAGCGGGATCTCACGAGCAGTACTTC. The entire variable domain, with the rest obtained from reference TRBV5-1 and TRBJ2-7, is as follows: KAGVTQTPRYLIKTRGQQVTLSCSPISGHRSVSWYQQTPGQGLQFLFEYFSETQRNKGNFPGRFSGRQFSNSRSEMNVSTLELGDSALYLCASSLFALAGSHEQYFGPGTRLTVT.